This TCR beta chain was obtained from a study of monozygotic twins with inflammatory bowel disease. CDR1 is SGHNT and CDR2 is YYREEE in the germline V gene (reference sequence). This CDR3 comprises 14 residues. Reprocessing the 5' RACE reads, TCRdb reports a single entry for every CDR3 protein and omits DNA. This sample contains some 100,000 distinct CDR3 sequences. What was sequenced was blood. The gene calls are TRBV5-4 and TRBJ2-7; TCRdb proposes TRBD1, but this gene call is untestable without DNA. The clonotype was recovered from a human donor with ulcerative colitis or Crohn's disease, or a healthy co-twin of an affected twin (not recorded which). This chain's CDR3 is CASSFTGGEYEQYF.